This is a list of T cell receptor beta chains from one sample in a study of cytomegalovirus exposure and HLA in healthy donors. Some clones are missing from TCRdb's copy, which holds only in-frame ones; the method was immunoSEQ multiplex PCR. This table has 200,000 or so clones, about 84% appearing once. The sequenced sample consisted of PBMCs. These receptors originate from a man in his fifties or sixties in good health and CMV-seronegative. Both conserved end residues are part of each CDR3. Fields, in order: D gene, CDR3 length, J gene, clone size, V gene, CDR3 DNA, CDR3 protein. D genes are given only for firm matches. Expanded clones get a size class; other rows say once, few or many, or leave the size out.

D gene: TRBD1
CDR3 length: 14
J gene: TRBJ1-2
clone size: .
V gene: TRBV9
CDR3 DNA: TGTGCCAGCAGCGGGCGACAGGGAGGCTATGGCTACACCTTC
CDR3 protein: CASSGRQGGYGYTF

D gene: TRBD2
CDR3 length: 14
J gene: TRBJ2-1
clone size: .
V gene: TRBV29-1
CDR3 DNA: TGCAGCGTTGAAGACGGCCGGGGGGGCCTTGAGCAGTTCTTC
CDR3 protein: CSVEDGRGGLEQFF

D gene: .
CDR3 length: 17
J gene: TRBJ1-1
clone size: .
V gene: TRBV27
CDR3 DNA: TGTGCCAGCAGTTTATCTCCCAAGGGGATTAAGTACACTGAAGCTTTCTTT
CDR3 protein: CASSLSPKGIKYTEAFF

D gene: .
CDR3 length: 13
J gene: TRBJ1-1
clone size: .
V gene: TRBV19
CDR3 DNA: TGTGCCAGTAGTTCAGGAATGAACACTGAAGCTTTCTTT
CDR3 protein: CASSSGMNTEAFF

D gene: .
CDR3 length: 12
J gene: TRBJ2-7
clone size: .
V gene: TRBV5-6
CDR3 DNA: TGTGCCAGCAGCTCTATGTCCTACGAGCAGTACTTC
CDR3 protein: CASSSMSYEQYF

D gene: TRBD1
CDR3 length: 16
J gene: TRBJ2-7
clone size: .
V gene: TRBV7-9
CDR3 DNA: TGTGCCAGCAGCTTAGAAGGGACAGCCAGCGGCTACGAGCAGTACTTC
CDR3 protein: CASSLEGTASGYEQYF

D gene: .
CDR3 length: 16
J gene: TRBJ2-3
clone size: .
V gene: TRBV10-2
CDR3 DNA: TGCGCCAGCAGGGTACAACAGGGACCCTCCACAGATACGCAGTATTTT
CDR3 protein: CASRVQQGPSTDTQYF

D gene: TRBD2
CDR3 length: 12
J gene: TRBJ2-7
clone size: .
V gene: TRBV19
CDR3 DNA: TGTGCCAGTAGTATTGGGGGGGGCGAGCAGTACTTC
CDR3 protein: CASSIGGGEQYF

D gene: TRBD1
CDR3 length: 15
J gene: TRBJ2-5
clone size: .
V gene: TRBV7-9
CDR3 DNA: TGTGCCAGCAGCTCCTACAGGGGGCAGTGGGAGACCCAGTACTTC
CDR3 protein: CASSSYRGQWETQYF

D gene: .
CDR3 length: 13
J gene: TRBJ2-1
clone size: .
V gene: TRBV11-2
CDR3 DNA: TGTGCCAGCAGCCACGGGGGAGATCGAGGGCAGTTCTTC
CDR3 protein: CASSHGGDRGQFF

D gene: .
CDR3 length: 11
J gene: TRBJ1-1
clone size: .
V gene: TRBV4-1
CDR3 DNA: TGCGCCAGCAGCCAAGCGGGTAGGGCTTTCTTT
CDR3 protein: CASSQAGRAFF

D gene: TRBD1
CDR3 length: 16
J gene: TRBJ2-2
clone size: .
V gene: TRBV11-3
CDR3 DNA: TGTGCCAGCAGCTTAGGGACAGGGTTTGGCACCGGGGAGCTGTTTTTT
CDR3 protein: CASSLGTGFGTGELFF

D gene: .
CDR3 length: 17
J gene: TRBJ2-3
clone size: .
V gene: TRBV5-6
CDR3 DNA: TGTGCCAGCAGTTTTCGGGCCGGCTCAGGGAGGACAGATACGCAGTATTTT
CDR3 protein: CASSFRAGSGRTDTQYF

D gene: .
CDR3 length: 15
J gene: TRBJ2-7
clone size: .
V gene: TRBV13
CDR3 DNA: TGTGCCAGCAGCTTAGGTCGAAGCGGTCGGTACGAGCAGTACTTC
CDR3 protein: CASSLGRSGRYEQYF

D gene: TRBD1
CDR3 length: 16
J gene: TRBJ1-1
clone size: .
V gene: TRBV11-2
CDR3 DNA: TGTGCCAGCGCCCTCAGGGGGGAAAGCTCGGGCACTGAAGCTTTCTTT
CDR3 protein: CASALRGESSGTEAFF

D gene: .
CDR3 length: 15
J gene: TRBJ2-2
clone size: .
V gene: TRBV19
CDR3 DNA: TGTGCCAGTAGTTACCGGGACACCCCCTTCGGGGAGCTGTTTTTT
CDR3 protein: CASSYRDTPFGELFF

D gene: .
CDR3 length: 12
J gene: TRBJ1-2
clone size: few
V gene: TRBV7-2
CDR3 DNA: TGTGCCAGCAGCTCGACAGTCTATGGCTACACCTTC
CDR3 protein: CASSSTVYGYTF

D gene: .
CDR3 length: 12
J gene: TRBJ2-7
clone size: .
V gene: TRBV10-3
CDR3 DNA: TGTGCCATCGGCCAGCAGGGCTACGAGCAGTACTTC
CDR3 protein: CAIGQQGYEQYF

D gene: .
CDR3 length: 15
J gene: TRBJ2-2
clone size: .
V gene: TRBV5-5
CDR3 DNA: TGTGCCAGCAGCTCAAGGGAGTTGAACACCGGGGAGCTGTTTTTT
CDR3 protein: CASSSRELNTGELFF